These 20 T cell receptor beta chains were sequenced from one sample in a study of T-cell memory formation after mild COVID-19. TCRdb re-analysed the 5' RACE reads in MiXCR, keeping a single row per CDR3 protein. The sample records 300,000 to 400,000 distinct CDR3 sequences, under 25% being singletons. The sample was PBMCs or a T cell subset sorted from them (not recorded which). All receptors derive from an adult woman who had mild COVID-19 (a few samples of this study predate the infection). Cell type and time point are not known.

This clonotype was counted only a few times. The chain combines TRBV6-5 with TRBJ1-6; 7 nucleotides align to TRBD1. This CDR3 spans 16 amino acids. The V and J ends lost 6 bases and 6 bases, in that order; junction bases with no gene match: 11. Per the germline V gene, CDR1 is MNHEY and CDR2 is SVGAGI. The CDR3 here is CASRLSPGQINSPLHF. CDR3 in DNA: TGTGCCAGCAGACTCTCTCCGGGACAGATTAATTCACCCCTCCACTTT.

This clonotype was seen a single time. This rearrangement joins TRBV12-5 to TRBJ2-3; a possible D gene is TRBD1 (7 bases). CDR3 length: 16 amino acids. Germline V lookup: CDR1 LGHNT, CDR2 FRNRAP. V lost 0 bases and J 4 bases, leaving 14 bases between the germline ends. The CDR3 DNA follows: TGTGCTAGTGGTTTGGTAGACAGGGAGGCGGCAGATACGCAGTATTTT. Translation: CASGLVDREAADTQYF.

The rearrangement links TRBV4-2 to TRBJ2-3; D uncertain. Trimming took 1 base from V and 0 from J, leaving 8 bases between them. CDR1 is LGHNA, CDR2 YNFKEQ, per germline. CDR3 length: 15 residues. CDR3 sequence reads: CASSQVQASTDTQYF. Here the CDR3 DNA reads TGTGCCAGCAGCCAAGTTCAAGCTAGCACAGATACGCAGTATTTT.

This clonotype was seen a handful of times. This chain joins TRBV5-1 and TRBJ1-1; 9 bases align to TRBD1. Germline CDR1 is SGHRS and CDR2 is YFSETQ. Losses at the gene ends were 4 bases for V and 3 bases for J; bases not matched to a gene: 4. The CDR3 covers 14 residues. The DNA for the CDR3 is TGCGCCAGCAGCAGATGGACAGGGGACACTGAAGCTTTCTTT. This sequence encodes CASSRWTGDTEAFF.

The chain joins TRBV9 to TRBJ1-5; unclear D gene. There are 13 residues in the CDR3. V was trimmed by 7 bases and J by 0 bases, leaving 8 bases between them. In germline, CDR1 is SGDLS, CDR2 YYNGEE. Written as DNA, the CDR3 is TGTGCCAGCGGGGTCGGTAGCAATCAGCCCCAGCATTTT. Protein: CASGVGSNQPQHF.

The genes are TRBV20-1 and TRBJ1-2, with D unresolved. The CDR3 is made up of 14 amino acids. Per germline, CDR1 DFQATT and CDR2 SNEGSKA (reference sequence). V was trimmed by 0 bases and J by 3 bases, leaving 11 bases between them. CDR3 nucleotides: TGCAGTGCTAGAGATCCGGGGTCTTACTATGGCTACACCTTC. Translation gives CSARDPGSYYGYTF.

This clonotype was seen more than once but under ten times. The J gene is TRBJ1-2, the V gene TRBV6-1; D not resolved. The CDR3 spans 14 residues. V lost 3 bases to trimming and J lost 1 base, with 9 bases between them. CDR1 and CDR2 from the germline V gene are MNHNS and SASEGT. CDR3 nucleotides: TGTGCCAGCAGTGAGGCCCCTAGTAACTATGGCTACACCTTC. It encodes CASSEAPSNYGYTF.

This clonotype was found a few times. The chain uses TRBV5-1 and TRBJ2-1; D gene unclear. Germline V gene data show CDR1 as SGHRS and CDR2 as YFSETQ. This CDR3 region has 16 residues. Trimming took 0 bases from V and 7 from J, leaving 17 bases between them. DNA for the CDR3: TGCGCCAGCAGCTTGGAGGGCCCAAAAATGGGGAATGAGCAGTTCTTC. This encodes CASSLEGPKMGNEQFF.

V and J are TRBV6-5 and TRBJ1-1; possibly TRBD1 for D (5 bases). Germline values: CDR1 MNHEY, CDR2 SVGAGI. The ends were cut back, 7 bases at V and 4 bases at J, with 16 bases in the middle. The CDR3 contains 14 residues. The CDR3 bases are TGTGCCAGCATGGGGGTTCCTAAAGGCACTGAAGCTTTCTTT. It encodes CASMGVPKGTEAFF.

This clonotype showed up just a few times. The V gene is TRBV18, the J gene TRBJ2-6; 11 bases agree with TRBD1. This CDR3 is built from 18 residues. With 0 bases clipped from V and 3 bases from J, the junction kept 4 bases outside the gene matches. The germline V gene has CDR1 KGHSH and CDR2 LQKENI. In DNA form, the CDR3 reads TGTGCCAGCTCACCACCCCGGACAGGGGGCTATGGGGCCAACGTCCTGACTTTC. It codes for CASSPPRTGGYGANVLTF. Full variable domain (outside the CDR3, taken from reference TRBV18 and TRBJ2-6): NAGVMQNPRHLVRRRGQEARLRCSPMKGHSHVYWYRQLPEEGLKFMVYLQKENIIDESGMPKERFSAEFPKEGPSILRIQQVVRGDSAAYFCASSPPRTGGYGANVLTFGAGSRLTVL.

V and J are TRBV7-9 and TRBJ2-7; D is ambiguous. Germline lookup yields CDR1 SEHNR and CDR2 FQNEAQ (reference sequence). Trimming removed 5 bases from V and 2 bases from J, with 10 bases in between. The CDR3 contains 13 residues. The CDR3 DNA sequence: TGTGCCAGCAGCCCAACGACGACCTACGAGCAGTACTTC. It codes for CASSPTTTYEQYF.

This clonotype has ten or more counts. The chain employs TRBV4-2 and TRBJ2-7; 8 bases agree with TRBD2. The CDR3 runs 16 residues. V lost 3 bases and J lost 2; bases outside the gene matches: 9. Germline-derived CDR1 and CDR2 are LGHNA and YNFKEQ. The CDR3 loop is CASSHRQREHPYEQYF. CDR3 DNA: TGTGCCAGCAGCCATCGCCAGCGGGAGCATCCCTACGAGCAGTACTTC.

This chain joins TRBV27 and TRBJ2-1; TRBD1 matches 8 bases. The CDR3 is made up of 14 amino acids. J lost 3 bases, V lost 5 bases, and 3 bases had no gene match. Germline loops: CDR1 MNHEY, CDR2 SMNVEV (reference sequence). As DNA, the CDR3 is TGTGCCAGCAGTCCAGGGGGCATCTACAATGAGCAGTTCTTC. The encoded protein is CASSPGGIYNEQFF.

The chain combines TRBV3-1 with TRBJ2-1; D unclear. The CDR3 totals 14 residues. Looked up from germline, CDR1 is LGHDT and CDR2 is YNNKEL (reference sequence). V was trimmed by 5 bases and J by 7 bases, leaving 15 bases between them. CDR3 residues: CASSVRRSPNEQFF. CDR3 nucleotide sequence: TGTGCCAGCAGCGTTCGAAGGAGCCCGAATGAGCAGTTCTTC.

This sequence joins TRBV12-3 or TRBV12-4 and TRBJ2-1, with TRBD2 matching 7 bases. The CDR3 contains 15 residues. Losses at the gene ends were 5 bases for V and 8 bases for J; bases not matched to a gene: 12. The CDR3 DNA reads TGTGCCAGCAGTCCGGCTAGCGGCCGATCCGATGAGCAGTTCTTC. Encoded protein: CASSPASGRSDEQFF.

This clonotype was seen only a few times. The rearrangement links TRBV15 to TRBJ2-2; TRBD2 aligns across 9 bases. The CDR3 runs 16 residues. With V trimmed by 0 bases and J by 5 bases, 4 bases remained unmatched. The germline CDR1 and CDR2 sequences are LNHNV and YYDKDF (reference sequence). CDR3: CATSRDRGLATGELFF. CDR3 coding DNA: TGTGCCACCAGCAGAGATCGCGGACTAGCGACCGGGGAGCTGTTTTTT.

Many counts were recorded for this clonotype. J is TRBJ2-1 and V is TRBV7-9; perhaps TRBD2 as D (5 bases). Trimming removed 5 bases at V and 5 bases at J, with 22 bases between. Germline V gene lookup returns CDR1 SEHNR and CDR2 FQNEAQ (reference sequence). The CDR3 contains 17 residues. CDR3 nucleotide sequence: TGTGCCAGCAGCCAGGACTCGAGTAGCATGGGAAACAATGAGCAGTTCTTC. Its protein product is CASSQDSSSMGNNEQFF. The full variable domain, in which reference TRBV7-9 and TRBJ2-1 provide the parts outside the CDR3, is DTGVSQNPRHKITKRGQNVTFRCDPISEHNRLYWYRQTLGQGPEFLTYFQNEAQLEKSRLLSDRFSAERPKGSFSTLEIQRTEQGDSAMYLCASSQDSSSMGNNEQFFGPGTRLTVL.

This clonotype was picked up a small number of times. The chain recombines TRBV5-1 with TRBJ1-4; 7 positions agree with TRBD1. The CDR3 has 14 residues. Trimming at V came to 4 bases and at J to 7 bases, leaving 7 bases not matched to a gene. CDR1 is SGHRS and CDR2 is YFSETQ in the germline V gene. The CDR3 nucleotides read TGCGCCAGCAGCAGGAGACAGGGCGGTGAAAAACTGTTTTTT. This encodes CASSRRQGGEKLFF.

This clonotype turned up a few times. The chain carries TRBV7-8 and TRBJ2-1, with a weak D call TRBD1 (6 bases). Germline V CDR1 and CDR2: SGHVS, FQNEAQ. Trimming removed 5 bases at V and 5 bases at J, with 13 bases between. The CDR3 extends over 14 amino acids. The CDR3 DNA sequence: TGTGCCAGCAGCATCAAACAGGGTAACAATGAGCAGTTCTTC. This sequence encodes CASSIKQGNNEQFF.

CDR3: CASSSRGIERGPRTGELFF. CDR3 nucleotide sequence: TGTGCCAGCAGCTCTAGGGGGATAGAGCGGGGCCCTAGGACCGGGGAGCTGTTTTTT. This chain connects TRBV7-8 to TRBJ2-2, with D perhaps matching TRBD2 (7 bases). Germline V gives CDR1 SGHVS, CDR2 FQNEAQ. CDR3 size: 19 residues. V lost 4 bases, J lost 5 bases, and 26 bases lay in between.